Below, 16 T cell receptor beta chains from the same sample are listed, as sequenced in a study of T cells in localized non-small cell lung cancer. Clones were sequenced by immunoSEQ multiplex PCR, and TCRdb holds only the in-frame ones, with some missing. The sample has 30,000 to 35,000 clones, 93% seen once; the top ten hold roughly 8.2%. This sample comprised peripheral blood, obtained before any cancer treatment. The receptors originated from a female donor over 55 with stage I lung adenocarcinoma.

The chain couples TRBV6-6 to TRBJ1-1, with a weak D call TRBD1 (5 bases). Germline V CDR1 and CDR2: MNHNY, SVGAGI (reference sequence). CDR3 length: 13 amino acids. Trimming took off 6 bases at V and 1 base at J, with 9 bases between the two ends. The CDR3, as DNA: TGTGCCAGCAGCAAGACAGAGAACACTGAAGCTTTCTTT. This sequence encodes CASSKTENTEAFF.

This rearrangement joins TRBV14 to TRBJ2-7, with D maybe TRBD1 (5 bases). The germline V and J ends were trimmed by 1 base and 4 bases, with 11 bases remaining between them. CDR1 is SGHDN and CDR2 is FVKESK in the germline V gene. CDR3 length: 14 residues. CDR3 sequence (DNA): TGTGCCAGCAGCCAAGGGGGCAGGGTTTACGAGCAGTACGTC. Translating gives CASSQGGRVYEQYV.

This chain uses TRBV4-1 with TRBJ2-5; unclear D gene. The ends were cut back, 3 bases at V and 0 bases at J, with 11 bases in the middle. Germline V gene lookup returns CDR1 MGHRA and CDR2 YSYEKL. This CDR3 is built from 15 residues. The CDR3 loop is CASSHPPANQETQYF. In DNA form, the CDR3 reads TGCGCCAGCAGCCATCCTCCGGCCAACCAAGAGACCCAGTACTTC.

The rearrangement links TRBV18 to TRBJ2-6, with D tentatively TRBD2 (5 bases). The CDR3 extends over 18 amino acids. Trimming took 3 bases from V and 0 from J, leaving 15 bases between them. Germline CDR1 KGHSH, CDR2 LQKENI. DNA for the CDR3: TGTGCCAGCTCACCGATCACAATGGGGAGCTCTGGGGCCAACGTCCTGACTTTC. Encoded protein: CASSPITMGSSGANVLTF.

The V gene is TRBV11-2, the J gene TRBJ2-7, with D maybe TRBD1 (6 bases). The germline V gene encodes CDR1 SGHAT and CDR2 FQNNGV. Trimming cost V 6 bases and J 5 bases, with 20 bases left between them. The CDR3 loop spans 15 amino acids. This CDR3 is CASSSTGSRRNEQYF. The CDR3 DNA sequence: TGTGCCAGCAGTTCCACAGGGTCCCGTCGGAACGAGCAGTACTTC. The whole variable domain, filled in from reference TRBV11-2 and TRBJ2-7, reads EAGVAQSPRYKIIEKRQSVAFWCNPISGHATLYWYQQILGQGPKLLIQFQNNGVVDDSQLPKDRFSAERLKGVDSTLKIQPAKLEDSAVYLCASSSTGSRRNEQYFGPGTRLTVT.

This chain connects TRBV5-4 to TRBJ1-5, with unresolved D. V lost 5 bases and J lost 2, with 11 bases in between. The CDR3 totals 14 residues. Germline CDR1 and CDR2: SGHNT and YYREEE (reference sequence). The CDR3 region is CASRNHSRNQPQHF. The CDR3 DNA reads TGTGCCAGCAGGAACCATTCCCGCAATCAGCCCCAGCATTTT.

The rearrangement joins TRBV19 to TRBJ1-3; weak D call: TRBD1 (5 bases). The CDR3 loop spans 14 amino acids. Germline lookup yields CDR1 LNHDA and CDR2 SQIVND (reference sequence). Trimming shortened V by 7 bases and J by 0 bases, and 10 bases separated the two germline ends. CDR3 nucleotides: TGTGCCAGTACTCAGACAGTCTCTGGAAACACCATATATTTT. Amino acids: CASTQTVSGNTIYF.

CDR3: CASSSSTSGSLNEQFF. CDR3 DNA sequence: TGTGCCAGCAGCTCGTCTACTAGCGGATCCCTCAATGAGCAGTTCTTC. This sequence joins TRBV7-3 and TRBJ2-1; the match to TRBD2 covers 8 bases. The CDR3 consists of 16 residues. Germline CDR1 and CDR2: SGHTA and FQGTGA. V was clipped by 4 bases and J by 6 bases; unmatched bases: 11. The full variable domain, with the rest looked up from reference TRBV7-3 and TRBJ2-1, is GAGVSQTPSNKVTEKGKYVELRCDPISGHTALYWYRQSLGQGPEFLIYFQGTGAADDSGLPNDRFFAVRPEGSVSTLKIQRTERGDSAVYLCASSSSTSGSLNEQFFGPGTRLTVL.

The rearrangement uses TRBV10-2 and TRBJ2-3; D gene uncertain. Germline assignment: CDR1 WSHSY and CDR2 SAAADI. Trimming took off 6 bases at V and 2 bases at J, with 9 bases between the two ends. The CDR3 has 13 amino acids. The CDR3 bases are TGCGCCAGCAGCCTCCCCCCCACAGATACGCAGTATTTT. This encodes CASSLPPTDTQYF.

The chain carries TRBV7-3 and TRBJ2-2; 8 nucleotides line up with TRBD1. This CDR3 has 15 amino acids. J was trimmed by 4 bases and V by 5 bases; bases with no gene match: 6. Per the germline V gene, CDR1 is SGHTA and CDR2 is FQGTGA. In DNA form, the CDR3 reads TGTGCCAGCAGCCCCCGGGACAGGCCCACCGGGGAGCTGTTTTTT. Amino acid sequence: CASSPRDRPTGELFF.

This clone has only one observation. The CDR3: CASGLGGNTGELFF. The CDR3 DNA reads as TGTGCTAGTGGTTTGGGGGGGAACACCGGGGAGCTGTTTTTT. The genes are TRBV12-5 and TRBJ2-2; no clear D. Per germline, CDR1 LGHNT and CDR2 FRNRAP. The V and J ends lost 1 base and 1 base respectively, with 4 bases between them. This CDR3 contains 14 residues. The full variable domain, rest sourced from reference TRBV12-5 and TRBJ2-2, is DARVTQTPRHKVTEMGQEVTMRCQPILGHNTVFWYRQTMMQGLELLAYFRNRAPLDDSGMPKDRFSAEMPDATLATLKIQPSEPRDSAVYFCASGLGGNTGELFFGEGSRLTVL.

This chain links TRBV29-1 with TRBJ1-2; no firm D call. From germline, CDR1 is SQVTM and CDR2 ANQGSEA. V lost 3 bases and J 4 bases, leaving 9 bases between the germline ends. This CDR3 spans 12 amino acids. The CDR3 bases are TGCAGCGTTGATAACACCCGCTATGGCTACACCTTC. This encodes CSVDNTRYGYTF.

This chain uses TRBV29-1 with TRBJ2-5; 11 bases are shared with TRBD2. Unmatched junction bases numbered 6, after V lost 2 bases and J lost 4 bases. The CDR3 covers 15 residues. CDR1 SQVTM and CDR2 ANQGSEA come from the germline V gene. CDR3 residues: CSVELAGGRGETQYF. The DNA of the CDR3 is TGCAGCGTTGAACTAGCGGGGGGCCGGGGAGAGACCCAGTACTTC.

The chain joins TRBV7-3 to TRBJ1-2; D uncertain. The CDR3 totals 15 residues. V was pared by 2 bases and J by 2 bases, with 12 bases between. Germline V CDR1 and CDR2: SGHTA, FQGTGA. CDR3 sequence (DNA): TGTGCCAGCAGCTTAGGAGCGGGCCCAAACTATGGCTACACCTTC. It specifies CASSLGAGPNYGYTF.

CDR3 protein: CSVRTGGLGTTNEKLFF. The CDR3 DNA is TGCAGCGTTAGGACAGGGGGCTTGGGGACAACTAATGAAAAACTGTTTTTT. This chain connects TRBV29-1 to TRBJ1-4, with 11 bases lining up with TRBD1. This CDR3 is 17 amino acids long. J lost 0 bases, V lost 5 bases, and 8 bases had no gene match. Per the germline V gene, CDR1 is SQVTM and CDR2 is ANQGSEA.

This rearrangement joins TRBV5-4 to TRBJ1-1, with D unclear. This CDR3 has 13 residues. Germline V gene data show CDR1 as SGHNT and CDR2 as YYREEE (reference sequence). The germline V and J ends were trimmed by 0 bases and 8 bases, with 11 bases remaining between them. The CDR3 here is CASSLGIGQEAFF. For the CDR3, the DNA is TGTGCCAGCAGCTTGGGAATAGGGCAAGAAGCTTTCTTT. The entire variable domain, with the rest obtained from reference TRBV5-4 and TRBJ1-1, is as follows: ETGVTQSPTHLIKTRGQQVTLRCSSQSGHNTVSWYQQALGQGPQFIFQYYREEENGRGNFPPRFSGLQFPNYSSELNVNALELDDSALYLCASSLGIGQEAFFGQGTRLTVV.